What follows describes a single T cell receptor beta chain. Its antigen is as yet unknown. The source of the sample is a study of shared clonotypes between healthy human individuals. The wider study: The plates for each donor numbered three CD4 naive, three CD4 memory, two CD8 naive and one CD8 memory. General study points: Memory subsets generally showed smaller estimated richness than naive subsets did. Sequencing depth was expected to influence donor clonotype sharing.

CDR1 is SGHAT and CDR2 is FQNNGV in the germline V gene. Trimming removed 0 bases from V and 4 bases from J, with 13 bases in between. The CDR3 is 16 residues long. Clones were read by immunoSEQ multiplex PCR, and TCRdb kept only the in-frame ones, dropping some. In the table there are about 690,000 clones, less than 95% of which are singletons. The TCR originated in a man younger than 30 in good health. Some clones in this sample may be carry-over from other donors' samples. Sequenced input: memory CD8+ T cells from PBMCs. This sample's subset: CD45RO+ cells pooled with CCR7-negative TemRA cells. The chain has TRBV11-2 and TRBJ2-1, with a weak D call TRBD2 (6 bases). The chain's CDR3 is CASSLDGASAYNEQFF. CDR3 DNA: TGTGCCAGCAGCTTAGATGGGGCTAGCGCGTACAATGAGCAGTTCTTC.